This is a list of T cell receptor beta chains from one sample in a study of cytomegalovirus exposure and HLA in healthy donors. TCRdb keeps only in-frame clones here, not all; method: immunoSEQ multiplex PCR. The sample includes some 130,000 clones, 70% to 80% of them seen just once. The sequenced sample was PBMCs. These TCRs come from a female donor in good health and CMV-seronegative. The CDR3 runs from the conserved cysteine through the conserved F or W. A D gene is named only where the DNA matches it firmly. Size is omitted from some rows. Given values are once, few, many or a class for expanded clones.

cdr3_length j_call clone_size v_call d_call cdr3_nt cdr3_aa
14 TRBJ2-1 . TRBV28 TRBD2 TGTGCCAGCAGTTTAAGACTAGCCTATAATGAGCAGTTCTTC CASSLRLAYNEQFF
13 TRBJ2-7 . TRBV25-1 . TGTGCCAGCAGCACACGGGACACCTACGAGCAGTACTTC CASSTRDTYEQYF
16 TRBJ2-1 . TRBV9 TRBD2 TGTGCCAGCAGCCCTCGACTAGCGGGAGACCCCAATGAGCAGTTCTTC CASSPRLAGDPNEQFF
11 TRBJ1-1 . TRBV10-3 . TGTGCCACTCGTGTGAACACTGAAGCTTTCTTT CATRVNTEAFF
17 TRBJ1-1 . TRBV4-1 TRBD1 TGCGCCAGCAGCATCCGACAGGGCCAGACTATGAACACTGAAGCTTTCTTT CASSIRQGQTMNTEAFF
16 TRBJ1-3 . TRBV28 TRBD1 TGTGCCAGCAGAGAGCCCGGACAGGGAGCCGGAAACACCATATATTTT CASREPGQGAGNTIYF
15 TRBJ2-3 . TRBV7-9 . TGTGCCAGCAGCCCTATGGGGCTTAGCACAGATACGCAGTATTTT CASSPMGLSTDTQYF
15 TRBJ1-2 . TRBV7-2 TRBD1 TGTGCCAGCAGCTATAGTGGGACAGGGGGGATGGACTACACCTTC CASSYSGTGGMDYTF
13 TRBJ2-7 once TRBV28 . TGTGCCAGCTCTCCAGGTCAACGATACGAGCAGTACTTC CASSPGQRYEQYF
16 TRBJ2-7 . TRBV28 . TGTGCCAGCAGCGACGTTCTAGCGTCAGTCCTCTACGAGCAGTACTTC CASSDVLASVLYEQYF